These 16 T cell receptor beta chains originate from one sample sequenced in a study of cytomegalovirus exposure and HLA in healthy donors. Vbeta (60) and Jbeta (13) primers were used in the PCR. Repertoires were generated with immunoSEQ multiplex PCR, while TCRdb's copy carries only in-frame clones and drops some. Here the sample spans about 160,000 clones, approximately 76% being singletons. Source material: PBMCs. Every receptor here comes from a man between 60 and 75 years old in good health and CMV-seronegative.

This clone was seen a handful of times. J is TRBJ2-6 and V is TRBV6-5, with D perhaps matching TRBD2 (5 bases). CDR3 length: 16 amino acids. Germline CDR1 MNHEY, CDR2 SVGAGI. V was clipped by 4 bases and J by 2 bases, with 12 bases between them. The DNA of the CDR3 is TGTGCCAGCAGTTCCGACCGGGGTACTGGGGCCAACGTCCTGACTTTC. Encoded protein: CASSSDRGTGANVLTF.

The CDR3 spells CASSPRTGEEKLFF. DNA of the CDR3: TGTGCCAGCTCCCCCCGGACAGGGGAAGAAAAACTGTTTTTT. This sequence joins TRBV18 and TRBJ1-4; 9 positions agree with TRBD1. This CDR3 comprises 14 residues. The V and J ends lost 6 bases and 8 bases, in that order; junction bases with no gene match: 7. Looked up from germline, CDR1 is KGHSH and CDR2 is LQKENI.

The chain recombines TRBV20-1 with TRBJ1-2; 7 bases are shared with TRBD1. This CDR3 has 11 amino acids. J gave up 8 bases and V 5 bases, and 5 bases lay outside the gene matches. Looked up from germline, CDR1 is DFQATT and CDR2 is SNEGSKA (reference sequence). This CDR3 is CSARQGQGYTF. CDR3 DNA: TGCAGTGCTCGACAGGGACAGGGCTACACCTTC.

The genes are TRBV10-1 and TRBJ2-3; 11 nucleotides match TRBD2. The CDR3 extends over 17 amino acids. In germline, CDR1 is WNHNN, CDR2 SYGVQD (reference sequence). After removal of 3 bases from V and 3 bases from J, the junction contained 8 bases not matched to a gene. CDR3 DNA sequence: TGCGCCAGCAGTGATGGGGCTAGCGGGAGGTTGACAGATACGCAGTATTTT. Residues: CASSDGASGRLTDTQYF.

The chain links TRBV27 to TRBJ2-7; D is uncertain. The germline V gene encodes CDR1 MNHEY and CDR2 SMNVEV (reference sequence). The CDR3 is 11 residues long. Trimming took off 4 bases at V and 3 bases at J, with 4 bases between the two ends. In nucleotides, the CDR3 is TGTGCCAGCAGTTCATTCTACGAGCAGTACTTC. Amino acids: CASSSFYEQYF.

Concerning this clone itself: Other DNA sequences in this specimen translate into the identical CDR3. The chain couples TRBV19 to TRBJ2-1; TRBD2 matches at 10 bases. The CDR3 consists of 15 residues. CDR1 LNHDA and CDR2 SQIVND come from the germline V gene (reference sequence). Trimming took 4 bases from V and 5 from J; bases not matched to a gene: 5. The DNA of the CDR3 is TGTGCCAGTAGTACAAGGACTAGCGGCGACAATGAGCAGTTCTTC. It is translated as CASSTRTSGDNEQFF.

The CDR3 sequence: CASSLLGASYEQYF. The CDR3, as DNA: TGTGCCAGCAGCTTGTTGGGCGCCTCCTACGAGCAGTACTTC. The chain couples TRBV5-5 to TRBJ2-7; D remains ambiguous. Trimming cost V 1 base and J 0 bases, with 8 bases left between them. CDR1 is SGHKS and CDR2 is YYEKEE in the germline V gene (reference sequence). The CDR3 is 14 residues long.

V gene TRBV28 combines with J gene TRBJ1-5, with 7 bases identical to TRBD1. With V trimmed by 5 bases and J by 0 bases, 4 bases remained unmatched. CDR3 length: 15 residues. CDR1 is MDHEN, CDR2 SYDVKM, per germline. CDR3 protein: CASSLGQNSNQPQHF. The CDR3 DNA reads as TGTGCCAGCAGTCTGGGACAGAATAGCAATCAGCCCCAGCATTTT.

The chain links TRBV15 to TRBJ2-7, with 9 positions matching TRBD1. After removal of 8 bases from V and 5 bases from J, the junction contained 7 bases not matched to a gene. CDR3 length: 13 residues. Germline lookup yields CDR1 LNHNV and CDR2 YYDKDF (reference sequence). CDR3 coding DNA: TGTGCCACCTCCGGGACAGGGAGGCACGAGCAGTACTTC. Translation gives CATSGTGRHEQYF.

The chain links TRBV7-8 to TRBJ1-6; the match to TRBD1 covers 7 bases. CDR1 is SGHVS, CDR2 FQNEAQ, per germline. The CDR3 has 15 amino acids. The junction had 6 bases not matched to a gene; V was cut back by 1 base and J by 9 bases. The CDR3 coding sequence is TGTGCCAGCAGCTTAGGGACAGGAGGGATTTCACCCCTCCACTTT. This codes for CASSLGTGGISPLHF.

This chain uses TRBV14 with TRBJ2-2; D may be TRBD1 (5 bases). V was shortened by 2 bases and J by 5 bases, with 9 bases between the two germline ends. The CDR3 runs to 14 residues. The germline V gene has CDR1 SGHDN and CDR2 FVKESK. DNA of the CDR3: TGTGCCAGCAGCCAACAGGGTAGTACCGGGGAGCTGTTTTTT. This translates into CASSQQGSTGELFF.

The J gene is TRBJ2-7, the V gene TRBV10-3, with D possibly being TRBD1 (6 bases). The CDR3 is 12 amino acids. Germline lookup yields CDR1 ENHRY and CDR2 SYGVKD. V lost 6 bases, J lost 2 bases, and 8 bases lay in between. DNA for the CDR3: TGTGCCATCAGACAGGGAGCCTACGAGCAGTACTTC. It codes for CAIRQGAYEQYF.

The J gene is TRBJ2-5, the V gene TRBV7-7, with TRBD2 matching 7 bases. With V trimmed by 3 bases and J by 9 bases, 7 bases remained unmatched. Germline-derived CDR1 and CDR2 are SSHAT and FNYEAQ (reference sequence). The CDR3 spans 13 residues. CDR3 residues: CASSLGGGPAQYF. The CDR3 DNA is TGTGCCAGCAGCTTGGGGGGAGGGCCGGCCCAGTACTTC.

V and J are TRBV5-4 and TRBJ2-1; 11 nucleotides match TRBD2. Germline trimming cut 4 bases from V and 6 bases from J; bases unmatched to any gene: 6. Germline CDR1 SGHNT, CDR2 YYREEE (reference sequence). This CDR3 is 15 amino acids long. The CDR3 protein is CASSPPGLAVNEQFF. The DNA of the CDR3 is TGTGCCAGCAGCCCACCGGGACTAGCGGTCAATGAGCAGTTCTTC.

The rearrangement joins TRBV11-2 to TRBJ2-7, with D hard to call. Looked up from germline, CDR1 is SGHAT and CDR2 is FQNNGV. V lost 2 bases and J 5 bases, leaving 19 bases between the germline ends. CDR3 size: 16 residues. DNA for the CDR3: TGTGCCAGCAGCTTAAGGTCGGCGGCGTTTACTAACGAGCAGTACTTC. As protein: CASSLRSAAFTNEQYF. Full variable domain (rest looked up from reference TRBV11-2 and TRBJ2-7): EAGVAQSPRYKIIEKRQSVAFWCNPISGHATLYWYQQILGQGPKLLIQFQNNGVVDDSQLPKDRFSAERLKGVDSTLKIQPAKLEDSAVYLCASSLRSAAFTNEQYFGPGTRLTVT.

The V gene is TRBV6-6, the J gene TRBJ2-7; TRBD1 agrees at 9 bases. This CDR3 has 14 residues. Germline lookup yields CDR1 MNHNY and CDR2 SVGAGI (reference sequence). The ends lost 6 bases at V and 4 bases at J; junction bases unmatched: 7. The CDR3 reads CASSPGQGTYEQYF. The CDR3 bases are TGTGCCAGCAGCCCCGGACAGGGGACGTACGAGCAGTACTTC.